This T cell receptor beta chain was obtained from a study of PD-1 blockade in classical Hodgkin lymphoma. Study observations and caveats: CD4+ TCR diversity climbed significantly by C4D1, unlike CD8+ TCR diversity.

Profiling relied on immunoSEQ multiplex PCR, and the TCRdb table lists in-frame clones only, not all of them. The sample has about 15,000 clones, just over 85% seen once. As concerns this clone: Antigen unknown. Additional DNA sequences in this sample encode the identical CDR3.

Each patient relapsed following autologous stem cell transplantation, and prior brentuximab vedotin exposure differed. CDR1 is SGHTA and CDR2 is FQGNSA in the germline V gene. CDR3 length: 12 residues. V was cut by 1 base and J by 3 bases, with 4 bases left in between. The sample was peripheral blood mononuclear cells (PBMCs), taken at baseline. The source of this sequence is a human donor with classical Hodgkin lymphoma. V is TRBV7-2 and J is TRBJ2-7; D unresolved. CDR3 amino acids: CASSLGSYEQYF. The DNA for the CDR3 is TGTGCCAGCAGCTTAGGCAGCTACGAGCAGTACTTC.